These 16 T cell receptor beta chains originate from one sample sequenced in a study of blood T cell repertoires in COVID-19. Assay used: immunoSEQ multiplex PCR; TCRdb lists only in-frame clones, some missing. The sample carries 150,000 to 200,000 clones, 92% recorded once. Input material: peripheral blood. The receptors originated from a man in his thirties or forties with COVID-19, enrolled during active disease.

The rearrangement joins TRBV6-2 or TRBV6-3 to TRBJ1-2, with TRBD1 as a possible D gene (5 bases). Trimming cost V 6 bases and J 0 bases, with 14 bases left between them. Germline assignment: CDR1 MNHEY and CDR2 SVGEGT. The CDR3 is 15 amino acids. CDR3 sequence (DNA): TGTGCCAGCAGCACCCGACAGTTTACTAACTATGGCTACACCTTC. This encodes CASSTRQFTNYGYTF.

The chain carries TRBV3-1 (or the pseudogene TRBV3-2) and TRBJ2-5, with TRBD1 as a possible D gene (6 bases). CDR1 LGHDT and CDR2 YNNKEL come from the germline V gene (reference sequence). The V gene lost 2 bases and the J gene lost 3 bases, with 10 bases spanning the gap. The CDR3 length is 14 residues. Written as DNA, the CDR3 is TGTGCCAGCAGCCAATGGGACACTGAAGAGACCCAGTACTTC. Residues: CASSQWDTEETQYF.

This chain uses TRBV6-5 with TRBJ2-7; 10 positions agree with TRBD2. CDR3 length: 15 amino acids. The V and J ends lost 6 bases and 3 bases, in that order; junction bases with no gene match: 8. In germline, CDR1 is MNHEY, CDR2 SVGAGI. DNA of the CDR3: TGTGCCAGCAGCAAACTAGCGGGACTAGTCTACGAGCAGTACTTC. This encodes CASSKLAGLVYEQYF.

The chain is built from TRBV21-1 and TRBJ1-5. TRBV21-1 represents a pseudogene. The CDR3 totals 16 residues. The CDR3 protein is CASSKRGGASNQPQHF. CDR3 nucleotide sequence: TGTGCCAGCAGCAAACGGGGAGGGGCGAGCAATCAGCCCCAGCATTTT.

Here the CDR3 reads CASSSYPRTGGASGELFF. The DNA for the CDR3 is TGTGCCAGCAGTTCATACCCTCGGACAGGGGGCGCGTCCGGGGAGCTGTTTTTT. The chain recombines TRBV27 with TRBJ2-2, with 11 bases lining up with TRBD1. The V gene's germline CDR1 is MNHEY and CDR2 SMNVEV (reference sequence). This CDR3 contains 18 residues. V shed 4 bases, J shed 6 bases, and the junction held 13 bases outside the gene matches.

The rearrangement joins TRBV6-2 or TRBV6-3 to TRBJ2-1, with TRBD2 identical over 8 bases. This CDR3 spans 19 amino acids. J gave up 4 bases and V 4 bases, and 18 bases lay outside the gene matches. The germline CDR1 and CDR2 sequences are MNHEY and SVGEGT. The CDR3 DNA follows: TGTGCCAGCAGTTGGTCCTTTTTTCCAGCGGGAGCTGAATACAATGAGCAGTTCTTC. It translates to CASSWSFFPAGAEYNEQFF.

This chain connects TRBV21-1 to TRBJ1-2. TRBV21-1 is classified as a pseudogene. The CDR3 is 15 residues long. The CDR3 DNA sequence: TGTGCCAGCAGCAAAGCAGCTGGAGCTAACTATGGCTACACCTTC. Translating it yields CASSKAAGANYGYTF.

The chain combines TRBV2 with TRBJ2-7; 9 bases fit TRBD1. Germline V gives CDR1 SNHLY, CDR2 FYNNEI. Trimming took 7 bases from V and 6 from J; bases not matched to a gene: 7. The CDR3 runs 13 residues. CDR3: CASILQGAGEQYF. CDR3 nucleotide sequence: TGTGCCAGCATCCTACAGGGGGCCGGCGAGCAGTACTTC.

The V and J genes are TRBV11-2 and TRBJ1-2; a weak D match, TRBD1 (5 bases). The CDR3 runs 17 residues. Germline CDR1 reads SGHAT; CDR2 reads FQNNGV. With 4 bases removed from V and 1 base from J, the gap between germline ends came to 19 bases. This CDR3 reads CASSSPRRTGLNYGYTF. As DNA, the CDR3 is TGTGCCAGCAGCTCACCCCGACGCACAGGCCTTAACTATGGCTACACCTTC. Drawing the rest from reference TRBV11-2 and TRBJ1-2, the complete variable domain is EAGVAQSPRYKIIEKRQSVAFWCNPISGHATLYWYQQILGQGPKLLIQFQNNGVVDDSQLPKDRFSAERLKGVDSTLKIQPAKLEDSAVYLCASSSPRRTGLNYGYTFGSGTRLTVV.

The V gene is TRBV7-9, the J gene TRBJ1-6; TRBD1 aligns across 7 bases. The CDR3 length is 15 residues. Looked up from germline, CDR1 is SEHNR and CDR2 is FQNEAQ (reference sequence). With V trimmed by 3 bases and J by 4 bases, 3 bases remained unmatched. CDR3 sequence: CASSLGQRYNSPLHF. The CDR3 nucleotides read TGTGCCAGCAGCTTGGGACAGAGATATAATTCACCCCTCCACTTT. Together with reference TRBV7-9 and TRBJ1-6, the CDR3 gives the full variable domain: DTGVSQNPRHKITKRGQNVTFRCDPISEHNRLYWYRQTLGQGPEFLTYFQNEAQLEKSRLLSDRFSAERPKGSFSTLEIQRTEQGDSAMYLCASSLGQRYNSPLHFGNGTRLTVT.

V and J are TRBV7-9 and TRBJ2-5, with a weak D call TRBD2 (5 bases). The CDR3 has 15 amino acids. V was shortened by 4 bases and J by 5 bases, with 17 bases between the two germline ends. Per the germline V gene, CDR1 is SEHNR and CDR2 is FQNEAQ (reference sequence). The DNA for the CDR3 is TGTGCCAGCAGCTCGCCCCAGGTACGAGGGGAGACCCAGTACTTC. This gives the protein CASSSPQVRGETQYF.

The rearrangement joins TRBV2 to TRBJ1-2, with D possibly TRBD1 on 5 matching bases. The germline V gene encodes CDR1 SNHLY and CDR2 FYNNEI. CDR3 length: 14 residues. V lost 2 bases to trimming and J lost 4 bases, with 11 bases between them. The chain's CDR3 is CASSERGGGYGYTF. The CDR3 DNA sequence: TGTGCCAGCAGTGAACGTGGGGGAGGCTATGGCTACACCTTC.

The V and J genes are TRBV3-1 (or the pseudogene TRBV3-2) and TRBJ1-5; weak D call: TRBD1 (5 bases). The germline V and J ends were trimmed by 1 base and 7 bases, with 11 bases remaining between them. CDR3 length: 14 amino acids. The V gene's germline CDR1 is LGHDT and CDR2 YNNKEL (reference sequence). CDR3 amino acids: CASSQAGSLQPQHF. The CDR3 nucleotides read TGTGCCAGCAGCCAAGCAGGGTCCCTCCAGCCCCAGCATTTT.

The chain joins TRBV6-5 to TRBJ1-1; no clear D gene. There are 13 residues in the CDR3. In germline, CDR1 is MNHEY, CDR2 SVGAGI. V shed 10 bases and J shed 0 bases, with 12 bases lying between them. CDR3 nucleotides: TGTGCCATCATTCCCCGGGTGAACACTGAAGCTTTCTTT. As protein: CAIIPRVNTEAFF.

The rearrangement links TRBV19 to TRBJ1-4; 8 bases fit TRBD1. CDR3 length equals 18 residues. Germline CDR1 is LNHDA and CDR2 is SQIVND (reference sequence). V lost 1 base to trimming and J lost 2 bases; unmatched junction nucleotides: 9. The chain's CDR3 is CASSIVGRGLATNEKLFF. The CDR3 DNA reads TGTGCCAGTAGTATAGTTGGCAGGGGGCTTGCCACTAATGAAAAACTGTTTTTT.

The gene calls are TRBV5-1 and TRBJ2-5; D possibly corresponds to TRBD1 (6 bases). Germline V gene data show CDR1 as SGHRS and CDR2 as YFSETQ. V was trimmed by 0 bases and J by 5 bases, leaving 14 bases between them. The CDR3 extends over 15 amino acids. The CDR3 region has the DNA TGCGCCAGCAGCTTGGTCACAGGGCCCTTTGAGACCCAGTACTTC. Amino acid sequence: CASSLVTGPFETQYF.